Listed below are T cell receptor beta chains from one sample, sequenced in a study of T cell responses to AZD1222 COVID-19 vaccine. Method: immunoSEQ multiplex PCR; TCRdb's copy keeps in-frame clones and lacks some. The sample yields 85,000 to 120,000 clones, under 90% seen once. The sequenced sample was peripheral blood, obtained on day 0 of AZD1222 vaccination. These receptors came from an adult in good health. Each CDR3 is given with its conserved first and last residue. D genes are given only for firm matches.

>TRBV10-1|TRBD1|TRBJ1-1
TGCGCCAGCAGTGACCCGGGACAGGGGACGTCCGAGGCTTTCTTT
CASSDPGQGTSEAFF
>TRBV5-3|.|TRBJ1-5
TGTGCCAGAATCCAAACAGCCGGAGTAAATCAGCCCCAGCATTTT
CARIQTAGVNQPQHF
>TRBV19|.|TRBJ2-5
TGTGCCAGTAGTATCCAGGGGGGGAAGGAGACCCAGTACTTC
CASSIQGGKETQYF
>TRBV11-3|TRBD1|TRBJ2-2
TGTGCCAGCAGCCGGCGACAGGGGGACGGGGAGCTGTTTTTT
CASSRRQGDGELFF
>TRBV7-2|TRBD2|TRBJ2-3
TGTGCCAGCAGCTTCGACCTAGCGGGCAGCACAGATACGCAGTATTTT
CASSFDLAGSTDTQYF
>TRBV9|.|TRBJ1-5
TGTGCCAGCAGCGATAGAGGGACGGACAAGCGCAATCAGCCCCAGCATTTT
CASSDRGTDKRNQPQHF
>TRBV3-1/TRBV3-2|.|TRBJ1-1
TGTGCCAGCAGCCGGAGGGGGACTGAAGCTTTCTTT
CASSRRGTEAFF
>TRBV19|TRBD1|TRBJ1-2
TGTGCCAGTAGTATAGGGACAGGGGGCGTCTACACCTTC
CASSIGTGGVYTF
>TRBV6-5|TRBD1|TRBJ2-7
TGTGCCAGCAGAACGACAGGGAAACACGAGCAGTACTTC
CASRTTGKHEQYF
>TRBV5-5|TRBD1|TRBJ2-5
TGTGCCAGCAGCTTGGACAGGGGCCTACAAGAGACCCAGTACTTC
CASSLDRGLQETQYF
>TRBV6-5|TRBD2|TRBJ2-7
TGTGCCAGCAGTTACTCTGGCGGGGGGGGCTACGAGCAGTACTTC
CASSYSGGGGYEQYF
>TRBV28|.|TRBJ2-1
TGTGCCAGCAGTCGGCCCGGGACTTCGTCCTACAATGAGCAGTTCTTC
CASSRPGTSSYNEQFF
>TRBV9|TRBD1|TRBJ2-1
TGTGCCAGCACACGATCACAGGGGATCTATGAGCAGTTCTTC
CASTRSQGIYEQFF
>TRBV11-1|TRBD2|TRBJ2-3
TGTGCCAGCAGCCTCGTGGGAGGGACTAGCACAGATACGCAGTATTTT
CASSLVGGTSTDTQYF
>TRBV7-9|.|TRBJ2-1
TGTGCCAGCAGCCCCCCCTGGCAGACCCACGGGAATGAGCAGTTCTTC
CASSPPWQTHGNEQFF
>TRBV7-2|TRBD2|TRBJ2-3
TGTGCCAGCAGCTTACAGAGCGGGAGTGCGGATACGCAGTATTTT
CASSLQSGSADTQYF
>TRBV2|.|TRBJ2-7
TGTGCCAGCAGTGTTCTTAGCTACGAGCAGTACTTC
CASSVLSYEQYF
>TRBV3-1/TRBV3-2|TRBD2|TRBJ2-2
TGTGCCAGCAGCCAATCCGGGAGGGGACTAGCGGGAGTGCGAGCGAACACCGGGGAGCTGTTTTTT
CASSQSGRGLAGVRANTGELFF
>TRBV6-5|.|TRBJ1-5
TGTGCCAGCAGGACCGATCCTCGTCAGCCCCAGCATTTT
CASRTDPRQPQHF
>TRBV6-5|.|TRBJ2-7
TGTGCCAGCAGTTCCCGACCGCGGGACGGTTACTACGAGCAGTACTTC
CASSSRPRDGYYEQYF
>TRBV2|.|TRBJ2-2
TGTGCCAGCAAAGGGGGACTGAACACCGGGGAGCTGTTTTTT
CASKGGLNTGELFF
>TRBV5-1|.|TRBJ2-4
TGCGCCAGCAGCTTGGCCACAGCCTCGGCCAAAAACATTCAGTACTTC
CASSLATASAKNIQYF
>TRBV9|TRBD1|TRBJ1-1
TGTGCCAGCAGCGTAGGGGGACAGGGATGGACTGAAGCTTTCTTT
CASSVGGQGWTEAFF
>TRBV9|TRBD1|TRBJ1-1
TGTGCCAGCAGCCCCAAGTGGGGACAGGTCACTGAAGCTTTCTTT
CASSPKWGQVTEAFF
>TRBV27|TRBD1|TRBJ1-6
TGTGCCAGCAGTTTTTTCCAGGGGGCGCCGGCACCCCTCCACTTT
CASSFFQGAPAPLHF